This TCR beta chain was sequenced during a study of CD8+CD57+ T cells in acquired aplastic anemia. Study summary: Researchers reported that healthy donors averaged about 9.8 million reads for CD4+ cells.

V shed 6 bases and J shed 4 bases, with 11 bases lying between them. CDR1 KGHDR and CDR2 SFDVKD come from the germline V gene. The CDR3 is made up of 13 amino acids. This clonotype has only a few counts. According to the study, genomic DNA was the template for TCR beta VDJ and CDR3 profiling. TCRdb passed the reads through MiXCR, listing each CDR3 protein once. Found here are 95,000 to 120,000 distinct CDR3 sequences, around 53% of them singletons; the top ten hold roughly 34%. The chain uses TRBV24-1 and TRBJ1-2; the D gene is possibly TRBD1 (6 bases). Specimen: sorted CD4+, CD8+, or CD8+CD57+ T cells (not recorded which) from PBMCs. This TCR was sampled from a human donor in good health, serving as a control. CDR3 sequence (DNA): TGTGCCACCAGTCAGGGGATGGGCTATGGCTACACCTTC. Translation gives CATSQGMGYGYTF.